These 30 T cell receptor beta chains originate from one sample sequenced in a study of shared clonotypes between healthy human individuals. CD8 cells regarded as naive lacked CD45RO, were positively chosen for CCR7, and omitted terminally differentiated effector memory CD45RA+ cells. Clones were sequenced by immunoSEQ multiplex PCR, and TCRdb holds only the in-frame ones, with some missing. Of roughly 770,000 clones in the sample, 90% to 98% are singletons; the top ten hold approximately 0.2%. Sequenced: naive CD8+ T cells sorted from blood. These receptor sequences come from a man aged 25-40 years in good health.

This chain links TRBV11-2 with TRBJ2-7; D uncertain. CDR1 is SGHAT, CDR2 FQNNGV, per germline. There are 14 residues in the CDR3. V shed 5 bases and J shed 2 bases, with 13 bases lying between them. This CDR3 is CASSGTTATYEQYF. For the CDR3, the DNA is TGTGCCAGCAGCGGTACGACGGCCACCTACGAGCAGTACTTC.

J is TRBJ2-1 and V is TRBV11-2; 9 bases map to TRBD2. The V gene's germline CDR1 is SGHAT and CDR2 FQNNGV. This CDR3 comprises 15 residues. J lost 6 bases, V lost 1 base, and 4 bases had no gene match. DNA for the CDR3: TGTGCCAGCAGCTTAGTAGCGGGAGCTCCCAATGAGCAGTTCTTC. This gives the protein CASSLVAGAPNEQFF.

V and J are TRBV11-2 and TRBJ2-7; the D gene is possibly TRBD2 (5 bases). The V gene lost 2 bases and the J gene lost 0 bases, with 8 bases spanning the gap. The CDR3 runs to 14 residues. Germline CDR1 reads SGHAT; CDR2 reads FQNNGV. This CDR3 is CASSLFAGSYEQYF. The CDR3 coding sequence is TGTGCCAGCAGCTTATTTGCGGGCTCCTACGAGCAGTACTTC.

This sequence joins TRBV28 and TRBJ2-1, with 11 bases fitting TRBD2. Germline trimming cut 2 bases from V and 1 base from J; bases unmatched to any gene: 1. In germline, CDR1 is MDHEN, CDR2 SYDVKM. The CDR3 extends over 16 amino acids. CDR3 in amino acids: CASSLLAGGSYNEQFF. The CDR3 DNA follows: TGTGCCAGCAGTTTACTAGCGGGAGGATCCTACAATGAGCAGTTCTTC.

V usage is TRBV10-2 and J usage is TRBJ2-3; 8 bases are shared with TRBD2. The V and J ends lost 7 bases and 2 bases, in that order; junction bases with no gene match: 8. Germline CDR1 WSHSY, CDR2 SAAADI. This CDR3 is 15 amino acids long. CDR3 nucleotide sequence: TGCGCCAGCATCTTCGCGGGAGGACTCACAGATACGCAGTATTTT. This codes for CASIFAGGLTDTQYF.

As DNA, the CDR3 is TGTGCCAGCAGCCCCAAGAGGAGCTCCTACAATGAGCAGTTCTTC. As protein: CASSPKRSSYNEQFF. This chain connects TRBV11-2 to TRBJ2-1; D remains unclear. Deletions cut 5 bases from V and 0 bases from J, with 11 bases between. The CDR3 sequence is 15 residues long. Germline V lookup: CDR1 SGHAT, CDR2 FQNNGV.

The V and J genes are TRBV12-5 and TRBJ2-1; 11 nucleotides line up with TRBD2. The junction had 6 bases not matched to a gene; V was cut back by 0 bases and J by 8 bases. The CDR3 runs 16 residues. Germline-derived CDR1 and CDR2 are LGHNT and FRNRAP. The CDR3 loop reads CASGLVRTSGSDEQFF. For the CDR3, the DNA is TGTGCTAGTGGTTTGGTACGAACTAGCGGGAGCGATGAGCAGTTCTTC.

The V call is TRBV7-9, the J call TRBJ2-1, with 16 nucleotides matching TRBD2. The CDR3 contains 19 residues. In germline, CDR1 is SEHNR, CDR2 FQNEAQ (reference sequence). J gave up 2 bases and V 3 bases, and 7 bases lay outside the gene matches. CDR3 protein: CASSFMGLAGGSAYNEQFF. CDR3 sequence (DNA): TGTGCCAGCAGCTTTATGGGACTAGCGGGAGGGTCGGCCTACAATGAGCAGTTCTTC.

This chain links TRBV9 with TRBJ1-5, with D perhaps matching TRBD1 (5 bases). Germline CDR1 is SGDLS and CDR2 is YYNGEE. The V end was cut by 3 bases, the J end by 2 bases, with 9 bases between. The CDR3 runs 14 residues. The CDR3: CASSARDGNQPQHF. In DNA, the CDR3 is TGTGCCAGCAGCGCCCGGGACGGCAATCAGCCCCAGCATTTT.

The V call is TRBV25-1, the J call TRBJ2-2; D is undetermined. With 6 bases removed from V and 5 bases from J, the gap between germline ends came to 10 bases. Germline V gene data show CDR1 as MGHDK and CDR2 as SYGVNS. The CDR3 has 13 amino acids. The CDR3 region is CASRVYTTGELFF. CDR3 sequence (DNA): TGTGCCAGCAGAGTTTATACTACCGGGGAGCTGTTTTTT.

CDR3 in DNA: TGTGCCAGCAGCCCGCTGGGACGGGACATTCAGTACTTC. It encodes CASSPLGRDIQYF. The rearrangement links TRBV7-8 to TRBJ2-4; the D call may be TRBD1 or TRBD2 (5 bases each). The V gene's germline CDR1 is SGHVS and CDR2 FQNEAQ. The ends were cut back, 5 bases at V and 8 bases at J, with 13 bases in the middle. The CDR3 length is 13 residues. Full variable domain (remainder filled in from reference TRBV7-8 and TRBJ2-4): GAGVSQSPRYKVAKRGQDVALRCDPISGHVSLFWYQQALGQGPEFLTYFQNEAQLDKSGLPSDRFFAERPEGSVSTLKIQRTQQEDSAVYLCASSPLGRDIQYFGAGTRLSVL.

The chain links TRBV11-2 to TRBJ2-7, with unresolved D. Germline CDR1 reads SGHAT; CDR2 reads FQNNGV. The V gene lost 0 bases and the J gene lost 3 bases, with 12 bases spanning the gap. CDR3 length: 15 residues. The CDR3 spells CASSLDPSTIYEQYF. CDR3 sequence (DNA): TGTGCCAGCAGCTTAGACCCCTCAACAATCTACGAGCAGTACTTC. The whole variable domain, remainder taken from reference TRBV11-2 and TRBJ2-7, is EAGVAQSPRYKIIEKRQSVAFWCNPISGHATLYWYQQILGQGPKLLIQFQNNGVVDDSQLPKDRFSAERLKGVDSTLKIQPAKLEDSAVYLCASSLDPSTIYEQYFGPGTRLTVT.

The CDR3 sequence: CASSEQETQYF. The CDR3, as DNA: TGTGCCAGCAGCGAACAAGAGACCCAGTACTTC. The genes are TRBV7-9 and TRBJ2-5; D uncertain. The CDR3 is made up of 11 amino acids. Germline-derived CDR1 and CDR2 are SEHNR and FQNEAQ (reference sequence). The V gene lost 5 bases and the J gene lost 2 bases, with 3 bases spanning the gap.

V is TRBV5-1 and J is TRBJ2-6; D ambiguous. The CDR3 length is 16 residues. Deletions cut 2 bases from V and 0 bases from J, with 9 bases between. The germline V gene encodes CDR1 SGHRS and CDR2 YFSETQ. CDR3 nucleotide sequence: TGCGCCAGCAGCTTAGAATATCGCTCTGGGGCCAACGTCCTGACTTTC. This gives the protein CASSLEYRSGANVLTF. Complete variable domain (other parts from reference TRBV5-1 and TRBJ2-6): KAGVTQTPRYLIKTRGQQVTLSCSPISGHRSVSWYQQTPGQGLQFLFEYFSETQRNKGNFPGRFSGRQFSNSRSEMNVSTLELGDSALYLCASSLEYRSGANVLTFGAGSRLTVL.

The V and J genes are TRBV6-1 and TRBJ2-3; 14 nucleotides align to TRBD2. The junction had 6 bases not matched to a gene; V was cut back by 7 bases and J by 6 bases. This CDR3 spans 15 amino acids. Germline V gene data show CDR1 as MNHNS and CDR2 as SASEGT. CDR3 bases: TGTGCCAGCAAGGGGACTAGCGGGAGTTTGGATACGCAGTATTTT. This translates into CASKGTSGSLDTQYF.

The chain links TRBV6-6 to TRBJ2-3; 7 bases align to TRBD2. With 2 bases clipped from V and 6 bases from J, the junction kept 8 bases outside the gene matches. Per germline, CDR1 MNHNY and CDR2 SVGAGI (reference sequence). This CDR3 has 15 amino acids. The CDR3, as DNA: TGTGCCAGCAGTTACACCCGCGGGAGACGCGATACGCAGTATTTT. Translating gives CASSYTRGRRDTQYF.

The chain couples TRBV2 to TRBJ1-4; no definite D call. V was trimmed by 0 bases and J by 7 bases, leaving 9 bases between them. This CDR3 spans 14 amino acids. Germline V gives CDR1 SNHLY, CDR2 FYNNEI. The CDR3 region is CASSEASQLEKLFF. CDR3 nucleotides: TGTGCCAGCAGTGAAGCTAGCCAGCTTGAAAAACTGTTTTTT.

The chain carries TRBV18 and TRBJ2-3; tentatively, D is TRBD1 (6 bases). V gave up 3 bases and J gave up 0 bases, with 16 bases separating them. Germline V gene data show CDR1 as KGHSH and CDR2 as LQKENI. This CDR3 has 17 amino acids. As DNA, the CDR3 is TGTGCCAGCTCACCGGGTAGACAGGAGACTAGCACAGATACGCAGTATTTT. This sequence encodes CASSPGRQETSTDTQYF.

The chain joins TRBV27 to TRBJ2-7; D possibly corresponds to TRBD1 (6 bases). Germline V lookup: CDR1 MNHEY, CDR2 SMNVEV (reference sequence). V lost 7 bases, J lost 3 bases, and 10 bases lay in between. CDR3 length equals 12 residues. CDR3 sequence (DNA): TGTGCCAGCAAAACAGGGTTCTACGAGCAGTACTTC. Amino acids: CASKTGFYEQYF.

The rearrangement joins TRBV5-1 to TRBJ2-1, with TRBD2 as a possible D gene (6 bases). This CDR3 is built from 15 residues. The V end lost 3 bases, the J end lost 5 bases, and 15 bases lay between the germline ends. Germline CDR1 reads SGHRS; CDR2 reads YFSETQ. In DNA form, the CDR3 reads TGCGCCAGCAGCTCAATAGCGGACTCTAACAATGAGCAGTTCTTC. Protein: CASSSIADSNNEQFF.

The genes are TRBV6-1 and TRBJ2-3, with 12 bases matching TRBD2. With V trimmed by 4 bases and J by 5 bases, 1 base remained unmatched. The CDR3 extends over 14 amino acids. CDR1 is MNHNS and CDR2 is SASEGT in the germline V gene. In DNA form, the CDR3 reads TGTGCCAGCAGTGGGGGACTAGCGGGAGATACGCAGTATTTT. Encoded protein: CASSGGLAGDTQYF.

The chain carries TRBV7-9 and TRBJ2-7, with 14 bases aligning to TRBD2. V gave up 4 bases and J gave up 2 bases; unmatched junction bases: 10. The CDR3 loop spans 18 amino acids. The germline V gene has CDR1 SEHNR and CDR2 FQNEAQ (reference sequence). The CDR3, as DNA: TGTGCCAGCAGCTCAACCCGGACTAGCGGGAGGAAACCCTACGAGCAGTACTTC. This encodes CASSSTRTSGRKPYEQYF.

The gene calls are TRBV27 and TRBJ2-3, with TRBD2 matching 13 bases. Germline lookup yields CDR1 MNHEY and CDR2 SMNVEV (reference sequence). The CDR3 runs 17 residues. The V and J ends lost 5 bases and 2 bases, in that order; junction bases with no gene match: 7. The CDR3 protein is CASSTRLAGGTTDTQYF. CDR3 coding DNA: TGTGCCAGCAGTACTAGACTAGCGGGAGGAACCACAGATACGCAGTATTTT.

Here the CDR3 DNA reads TGTGCCAGCAGCTCAGCCCGCGGGGGTCGCGGACCAGATACGCAGTATTTT. Protein sequence: CASSSARGGRGPDTQYF. V gene TRBV7-9 combines with J gene TRBJ2-3, with 7 bases that match TRBD2. The length of the CDR3 is 17 residues. Germline V gives CDR1 SEHNR, CDR2 FQNEAQ (reference sequence). The ends lost 4 bases at V and 4 bases at J; junction bases unmatched: 14.

The chain carries TRBV27 and TRBJ1-2; D is undetermined. CDR3 size: 13 residues. CDR1 and CDR2 (germline): MNHEY, SMNVEV (reference sequence). The V gene lost 2 bases and the J gene lost 2 bases, with 6 bases spanning the gap. CDR3 sequence (DNA): TGTGCCAGCAGTTTACTGCCGAACTATGGCTACACCTTC. The encoded protein is CASSLLPNYGYTF.

This chain connects TRBV9 to TRBJ1-2; tentatively, D is TRBD1 (5 bases). The CDR3 runs to 13 residues. Per germline, CDR1 SGDLS and CDR2 YYNGEE. Trimming took 3 bases from V and 4 from J, leaving 10 bases between them. In DNA, the CDR3 is TGTGCCAGCAGCGGGCGGGGCTTCTATGGCTACACCTTC. It translates to CASSGRGFYGYTF. Variable domain in full (rest from reference TRBV9 and TRBJ1-2): DSGVTQTPKHLITATGQRVTLRCSPRSGDLSVYWYQQSLDQGLQFLIQYYNGEERAKGNILERFSAQQFPDLHSELNLSSLELGDSALYFCASSGRGFYGYTFGSGTRLTVV.

The rearrangement links TRBV11-2 to TRBJ2-1; D gene unclear. Germline loops: CDR1 SGHAT, CDR2 FQNNGV. CDR3 length equals 12 residues. V lost 1 base and J lost 7, with 5 bases in between. CDR3 sequence (DNA): TGTGCCAGCAGCTTAGGGGAAAATGAGCAGTTCTTC. Its translation: CASSLGENEQFF.

This chain links TRBV7-6 with TRBJ2-1; D unresolved. Germline values: CDR1 SGHVS, CDR2 FNYEAQ. The CDR3 spans 15 residues. Trimming took 8 bases from V and 5 from J, leaving 19 bases between them. The CDR3 reads CASGPVSRSDNEQFF. As DNA, the CDR3 is TGTGCCAGCGGCCCGGTGAGCCGTTCAGACAATGAGCAGTTCTTC.

This chain connects TRBV4-1 to TRBJ1-1, with TRBD1 matching over 7 bases. V was clipped by 0 bases and J by 10 bases; unmatched bases: 8. CDR1 is MGHRA and CDR2 is YSYEKL in the germline V gene. CDR3 length equals 14 residues. The CDR3 bases are TGCGCCAGCAGCCAAGAAGACAGGGCTAGGGGAGCTTTCTTT. Protein sequence: CASSQEDRARGAFF.

The chain has TRBV6-1 and TRBJ1-5; D is uncertain. V lost 3 bases and J lost 0, with 9 bases in between. Germline loops: CDR1 MNHNS, CDR2 SASEGT. CDR3 length: 15 amino acids. The DNA for the CDR3 is TGTGCCAGCAGTGACTACACCTCTAGCAATCAGCCCCAGCATTTT. Residues: CASSDYTSSNQPQHF.